The rows below give T cell receptor beta chains drawn from one sample of a study of shared clonotypes between healthy human individuals. Libraries were prepared by immunoSEQ multiplex PCR; TCRdb keeps only in-frame clonotypes and omits some of them. The sample consists of 2 million to 2.5 million clones, about 95% of them appearing once. Source material: naive CD8+ T cells sorted from blood. Receptors were obtained from a man aged 18 to 29 in good health. Both conserved end residues are part of each CDR3. D genes are given only for firm matches. Size is stated for part of the rows, as once, few or many counts, or as a class when the clone is expanded.

TRBV27	-	TRBJ1-5	-	CASSLNIYQPQHF	TGTGCCAGCAGTTTAAACATCTATCAGCCCCAGCATTTT
TRBV7-6	-	TRBJ2-1	-	CASTLFPYNEQFF	TGTGCCAGCACCCTCTTCCCTTACAATGAGCAGTTCTTC
TRBV4-1	-	TRBJ1-5	-	CASSQGAGVGQPQHF	TGCGCCAGCAGCCAAGGGGCAGGGGTAGGTCAGCCCCAGCATTTT
TRBV6-1	-	TRBJ1-1	-	CASSDFTEAFF	TGTGCCAGCAGTGATTTCACTGAAGCTTTCTTT
TRBV27	-	TRBJ2-3	-	CASSFSDGRTDTQYF	TGTGCCAGCAGTTTCTCGGACGGCCGCACAGATACGCAGTATTTT
TRBV6-5	-	TRBJ1-1	-	CASRVTVINTEAFF	TGTGCCAGCAGGGTAACGGTAATTAACACTGAAGCTTTCTTT
TRBV19	-	TRBJ2-2	-	CASSHPEFQNTGELFF	TGTGCCAGTAGCCACCCCGAGTTTCAGAACACCGGGGAGCTGTTTTTT
TRBV7-8	-	TRBJ1-5	-	CASSSTAGFNQPQHF	TGTGCCAGCAGCTCAACTGCGGGTTTCAATCAGCCCCAGCATTTT
TRBV19	-	TRBJ2-7	TRBD1	CASSMGTGGEKQYF	TGTGCCAGTAGTATGGGGACAGGGGGCGAAAAGCAGTACTTC
TRBV13	-	TRBJ1-2	-	CASSLGAGNFYGYTF	TGTGCCAGCAGCTTAGGGGCAGGGAACTTTTATGGCTACACCTTC
TRBV7-9	-	TRBJ2-7	-	CASSLALGVEEQYF	TGTGCCAGCAGCTTAGCGCTAGGGGTTGAAGAGCAGTACTTC
TRBV30	-	TRBJ1-2	-	CAWSALGTYGYTF	TGTGCCTGGAGCGCCCTAGGGACCTATGGCTACACCTTC
TRBV7-2	-	TRBJ2-7	TRBD2	CASSFTGGSIYEQYF	TGTGCCAGCAGCTTTACTGGCGGGAGTATTTACGAGCAGTACTTC
TRBV5-6	-	TRBJ2-7	TRBD1	CASSHTTGRHEQYF	TGTGCCAGCAGCCATACGACAGGGCGGCACGAGCAGTACTTC
TRBV10-3	once	TRBJ1-2	-	CAISQRQGWNDGYTF	TGTGCCATCAGTCAGAGGCAGGGATGGAATGATGGCTACACCTTC
TRBV27	once	TRBJ2-5	-	CASRLTALQETQYF	TGTGCCAGCAGGCTTACAGCTCTCCAGGAGACCCAGTACTTC
TRBV7-6	-	TRBJ2-1	-	CASSPSKGGYNEQFF	TGTGCCAGCAGCCCATCTAAGGGGGGCTACAATGAGCAGTTCTTC
TRBV28	-	TRBJ2-7	-	CASSTGFRNYEQYF	TGTGCCAGCAGCACAGGTTTTCGAAACTACGAGCAGTACTTC
TRBV27	-	TRBJ1-3	TRBD1	CASSSTGTSGNTIYF	TGTGCCAGCAGTTCGACAGGGACCTCTGGAAACACCATATATTTT
TRBV7-9	-	TRBJ2-7	-	CASSLEDIYEQYF	TGTGCCAGCAGCTTAGAAGACATTTACGAGCAGTACTTC
TRBV5-6	-	TRBJ1-1	-	CASSSVTGTVNTEAFF	TGTGCCAGCAGCTCAGTAACCGGGACGGTGAACACTGAAGCTTTCTTT
TRBV30	-	TRBJ2-7	-	CACDRSSYEQYF	TGTGCCTGCGACCGATCCTCCTACGAGCAGTACTTC
TRBV11-3	once	TRBJ2-5	-	CASSLGRGLGETQYF	TGTGCCAGCAGCCTGGGCCGGGGTTTAGGAGAGACCCAGTACTTC
TRBV27	-	TRBJ1-2	TRBD1	CASSTGQGADYTF	TGTGCCAGCAGTACCGGACAGGGAGCGGACTACACCTTC
TRBV29-1	-	TRBJ2-1	TRBD1	CSVEEEQGANYNEQFF	TGCAGCGTTGAAGAAGAACAGGGGGCGAACTACAATGAGCAGTTCTTC
TRBV6-5	-	TRBJ2-7	TRBD2	CASSSFGTSYEQYF	TGTGCCAGCAGTTCTTTCGGGACTAGTTACGAGCAGTACTTC
TRBV7-9	-	TRBJ2-1	TRBD2	CASSLPAGIWRNNEQFF	TGTGCCAGCAGCTTACCAGCGGGAATATGGAGAAACAATGAGCAGTTCTTC
TRBV2	-	TRBJ2-6	-	CASKPGHYLSGANVLTF	TGTGCCAGCAAGCCGGGACACTACCTTTCTGGGGCCAACGTCCTGACTTTC
TRBV7-9	-	TRBJ1-2	-	CASSLPDIETVPF	TGTGCCAGCAGCTTACCGGACATCGAGACCGTTCCCTTC
TRBV5-4	-	TRBJ2-7	TRBD2	CASSFLGGAPYEQYF	TGTGCCAGCAGCTTCCTCGGGGGGGCCCCCTACGAGCAGTACTTC
TRBV14	-	TRBJ2-5	TRBD2	CASSQWTSGESFQETQYF	TGTGCCAGCAGCCAGTGGACTAGCGGGGAGTCCTTCCAAGAGACCCAGTACTTC
TRBV27	-	TRBJ1-1	TRBD1	CASSLAGGSTEAFF	TGTGCCAGCAGTTTAGCAGGGGGCTCTACCGAAGCTTTCTTT
TRBV9	-	TRBJ2-5	-	CASSVGEQETQYF	TGTGCCAGCAGCGTAGGGGAGCAAGAGACCCAGTACTTC
TRBV29-1	-	TRBJ2-1	TRBD1	CSVYPGQGSYNEQFF	TGCAGCGTTTATCCGGGACAGGGGTCCTACAATGAGCAGTTCTTC
TRBV19	once	TRBJ2-7	TRBD2	CASSHVLAGIYEQYF	TGTGCCAGTTCCCACGTCCTAGCGGGGATCTACGAGCAGTACTTC
TRBV11-3	-	TRBJ2-1	TRBD2	CASSLVLAGRDEQFF	TGTGCCAGCAGCTTAGTGCTAGCGGGTCGGGATGAGCAGTTCTTC
TRBV13	-	TRBJ1-1	-	CASSLGGLNTEAFF	TGTGCCAGCAGCTTAGGGGGGCTGAACACTGAAGCTTTCTTT
TRBV5-6	-	TRBJ2-1	TRBD2	CASSLDYRAGGSYNEQFF	TGTGCCAGCAGCTTGGATTACAGAGCGGGGGGTTCCTACAATGAGCAGTTCTTC
TRBV4-1	-	TRBJ2-1	-	CASSPTYNEQFF	TGCGCCAGCAGTCCAACCTACAATGAGCAGTTCTTC
TRBV10-3	-	TRBJ2-7	-	CAISEGLAYEQYF	TGTGCCATCAGTGAGGGGTTGGCCTACGAGCAGTACTTC
TRBV15	-	TRBJ2-7	-	CATSRVPGSNPYEQYF	TGTGCCACCAGCAGAGTACCGGGGAGTAATCCCTACGAGCAGTACTTC
TRBV28	-	TRBJ2-7	-	CASTRVGTSYEQYF	TGTGCCAGCACCAGGGTGGGGACCTCCTACGAGCAGTACTTC
TRBV13	-	TRBJ1-2	-	CASSLGITGTYGYTF	TGTGCCAGCAGCTTAGGCATAACAGGGACCTATGGCTACACCTTC
TRBV19	-	TRBJ1-1	-	CASSLGLNTEAFF	TGTGCCAGTAGCCTGGGACTCAACACTGAAGCTTTCTTT
TRBV18	-	TRBJ2-6	TRBD1	CASSPLNYTGTEHPSGANVLTF	TGTGCCAGCTCACCTCTCAACTACACCGGGACAGAACACCCCTCTGGGGCCAACGTCCTGACTTTC
TRBV4-1	-	TRBJ1-4	-	CASSQDPGPKEKLFF	TGCGCCAGCAGCCAGGATCCGGGCCCCAAGGAAAAACTGTTTTTT
TRBV13	once	TRBJ2-7	TRBD2	CASSLGTSGRYEQYF	TGTGCCAGCAGCTTAGGGACTAGCGGGAGATACGAGCAGTACTTC